The 26 T cell receptor beta chains listed next were all sequenced from one sample in a study of cytomegalovirus exposure and HLA in healthy donors (dated by TCRdb to 2017 to 2019). The library was built by means of the immunoSEQ multiplex PCR assay. A mixture of 60 forward primers for TCR Vbeta segments and 13 reverse primers for TCR Jbeta segments was used in the multiplex PCR. TCRdb re-hosts the immuneACCESS table, in-frame sequences only. Its copies lack some clones; in the studies checked, an unresolved V gene accounts for under half of them, and the cause for the rest is not known. A total of approximately 100,000 clones appear in this sample, 50% to 80% of them only once. The ten most abundant clones make up roughly 3.9% of the sample. Sequencing used PBMCs. The receptors come from a man under 40 in good health and CMV-seronegative.

The genes are TRBV6-5 and TRBJ1-2; D perhaps matches TRBD1 (6 bases). The V gene's germline CDR1 is MNHEY and CDR2 SVGAGI. The CDR3 is made up of 14 amino acids. Trimming left V 5 bases short and J 2 bases short, with 12 bases between. The CDR3 sequence: CASSPGEWNYGYTF. CDR3 DNA sequence: TGTGCCAGCAGTCCAGGGGAGTGGAACTATGGCTACACCTTC.

The chain recombines TRBV19 with TRBJ2-1; D possibly corresponds to TRBD2 (6 bases). Trimming took off 5 bases at V and 15 bases at J, with 23 bases between the two ends. This CDR3 is 14 amino acids long. The germline CDR1 and CDR2 sequences are LNHDA and SQIVND (reference sequence). This chain's CDR3 is CASSGLRDSPRRFF. The CDR3 DNA follows: TGTGCCAGTAGTGGACTCCGGGACTCACCGCGGAGGTTCTTC.

This clone appeared a few times. The rearrangement joins TRBV9 to TRBJ2-1; 9 positions match TRBD2. The germline V gene encodes CDR1 SGDLS and CDR2 YYNGEE. J was trimmed by 4 bases and V by 0 bases; bases with no gene match: 5. This CDR3 comprises 16 residues. CDR3 amino acids: CASSVGAGGQYNEQFF. The CDR3 nucleotides are TGTGCCAGCAGCGTAGGCGCGGGGGGGCAATACAATGAGCAGTTCTTC.

The chain couples TRBV7-3 to TRBJ2-1, with D perhaps TRBD2 (6 bases). Trimming shortened V by 5 bases and J by 9 bases, and 14 bases separated the two germline ends. The CDR3 is 13 residues long. Germline V lookup: CDR1 SGHTA, CDR2 FQGTGA. In nucleotides, the CDR3 is TGTGCCAGCAGCCGACTAGAAATCGGTGAGCAGTTCTTC. Its protein product is CASSRLEIGEQFF.

This chain uses TRBV30 with TRBJ1-3; D uncertain. Trimming cost V 1 base and J 3 bases, with 4 bases left between them. The CDR3 is 12 amino acids. Germline V gene lookup returns CDR1 GTSNPN and CDR2 SVGIG (reference sequence). This chain's CDR3 is CAWSGGGNTIYF. The CDR3 DNA follows: TGTGCCTGGAGTGGAGGTGGAAACACCATATATTTT.

This clone was picked up a small number of times. This chain connects TRBV15 to TRBJ2-5; 7 positions match TRBD2. The tail of the sequence fits TRBJ2-7 better, so the J call may be wrong. There are 15 residues in the CDR3. The germline gives CDR1 LNHNV, CDR2 YYDKDF (reference sequence). The CDR3 sequence is CATRITGGGSYEQYF. The CDR3 region has the DNA TGTGCCACCAGGATTACCGGGGGAGGGTCCTACGAGCAGTACTTC.

In this sample, this clone turned up a few times. The J gene is TRBJ1-1, the V gene TRBV2, with TRBD1 matching 8 bases. CDR1 is SNHLY, CDR2 FYNNEI, per germline. V trimming: 8 bases; J trimming: 1 base; junction bases outside the gene matches: 12. This CDR3 comprises 16 residues. CDR3 residues: CASPMGQGARNTEAFF. The CDR3 DNA reads TGTGCCAGCCCTATGGGGCAGGGGGCGCGGAACACTGAAGCTTTCTTT.

This clone was detected only once. The chain has TRBV28 and TRBJ1-5; TRBD1 is a possible D gene (5 bases). Germline CDR1 MDHEN, CDR2 SYDVKM. The CDR3 is 15 residues long. Trimming stripped 4 bases from V and 4 bases from J, with 14 bases between. The CDR3 loop reads CASSSPQGRNQPQHF. The DNA of the CDR3 is TGTGCCAGCAGTTCCCCCCAGGGCAGAAATCAGCCCCAGCATTTT.

This clone came up once. The rearrangement links TRBV5-1 to TRBJ2-5; TRBD2 matches 9 bases. With the DNA end fitting TRBJ2-7 better, the J assignment may be wrong. There are 14 residues in the CDR3. The germline V gene encodes CDR1 SGHRS and CDR2 YFSETQ. Written as DNA, the CDR3 is TGCGCCAGCCGCCTGACTAGCGGAATAACCGAGCAGTACTTC. This encodes CASRLTSGITEQYF.

The rearrangement joins TRBV7-8 to TRBJ1-1, with unresolved D. The V gene lost 6 bases and the J gene lost 6 bases, with 14 bases spanning the gap. CDR3 length equals 13 residues. The germline gives CDR1 SGHVS, CDR2 FQNEAQ. CDR3 bases: TGTGCCAGCAGTTTGTGGATGAGGTCTGAAGCTTTCTTT. It translates to CASSLWMRSEAFF.

The CDR3 region is CASSIQSPDRGILEQYF. The CDR3 DNA follows: TGCGCCAGCAGCATCCAATCTCCAGACAGGGGGATCCTCGAGCAGTACTTC. The V and J genes are TRBV5-1 and TRBJ2-7; 9 positions match TRBD1. This CDR3 spans 17 amino acids. Looked up from germline, CDR1 is SGHRS and CDR2 is YFSETQ. J was trimmed by 6 bases and V by 4 bases; bases with no gene match: 17.

The V gene is TRBV28, the J gene TRBJ2-7; TRBD1 aligns across 9 bases. The CDR3 length is 15 residues. The V segment lost 0 bases and the J segment 7 bases; nucleotides outside the gene matches: 7. Germline V gene sequence: CDR1 MDHEN, CDR2 SYDVKM. The CDR3 spells CASSLWGQGPLEQYF. CDR3 nucleotide sequence: TGTGCCAGCAGTTTATGGGGACAGGGCCCTCTGGAGCAGTACTTC.

In this sample, this clone turned up a few times. The chain carries TRBV6-5 and TRBJ1-1, with 7 bases aligning to TRBD1. Germline-derived CDR1 and CDR2 are MNHEY and SVGAGI. V lost 7 bases, J lost 4 bases, and 12 bases stayed unmatched. This CDR3 is built from 15 residues. The CDR3 nucleotides read TGTGCCAGCATTCCGAGTCCGGGACAGAGCACTGAAGCTTTCTTT. This gives the protein CASIPSPGQSTEAFF.

This clone was observed a handful of times. The rearrangement joins TRBV28 to TRBJ1-3; unclear D gene. CDR3 length equals 14 residues. CDR1 and CDR2 (germline): MDHEN, SYDVKM. V lost 5 bases and J lost 1, with 9 bases in between. For the CDR3, the DNA is TGTGCCAGCAGTACACAGTATTCTGGAAACACCATATATTTT. This sequence encodes CASSTQYSGNTIYF.

The chain employs TRBV2 and TRBJ2-7; the match to TRBD2 covers 7 bases. Germline trimming cut 5 bases from V and 1 base from J; bases unmatched to any gene: 5. The CDR3 loop spans 14 amino acids. Germline V gene sequence: CDR1 SNHLY, CDR2 FYNNEI. The CDR3 sequence: CASSWEGPSYEQYF. DNA for the CDR3: TGTGCCAGCAGTTGGGAGGGTCCTTCCTACGAGCAGTACTTC. The full variable domain, rest sourced from reference TRBV2 and TRBJ2-7, is EPEVTQTPSHQVTQMGQEVILRCVPISNHLYFYWYRQILGQKVEFLVSFYNNEISEKSEIFDDQFSVERPDGSNFTLKIRSTKLEDSAMYFCASSWEGPSYEQYFGPGTRLTVT.

Only a few counts were recorded for this clone. The chain carries TRBV21-1 and TRBJ1-5. TRBV21-1 is a pseudogene locus. This CDR3 has 14 residues. CDR3 amino acids: CASSKNLSNQPQHF. CDR3 nucleotides: TGTGCCAGCAGCAAAAATCTGAGCAATCAGCCCCAGCATTTT.

The chain is built from TRBV11-3 and TRBJ1-1, with D possibly matching TRBD1 (5 bases). The CDR3 is 16 residues long. Trimming pared 0 bases from V and 0 bases from J, leaving 11 bases between. Germline CDR1 is SGHNT and CDR2 is YENEEA. In DNA, the CDR3 is TGTGCCAGCAGCTTAGAGCCCCGACAGTTGAACACTGAAGCTTTCTTT. Protein: CASSLEPRQLNTEAFF.

The chain uses TRBV7-2 and TRBJ1-5; D is unclear. With 4 bases removed from V and 2 bases from J, the gap between germline ends came to 15 bases. The CDR3 runs 16 residues. The germline gives CDR1 SGHTA, CDR2 FQGNSA. This CDR3 reads CASSSGVGSRNQPQHF. CDR3 bases: TGTGCCAGCAGCTCCGGGGTGGGGTCTCGCAATCAGCCCCAGCATTTT. The variable domain in full, completed from reference TRBV7-2 and TRBJ1-5, reads GAGVSQSPSNKVTEKGKDVELRCDPISGHTALYWYRQSLGQGLEFLIYFQGNSAPDKSGLPSDRFSAERTGGSVSTLTIQRTQQEDSAVYLCASSSGVGSRNQPQHFGDGTRLSIL.

The rearrangement uses TRBV6-1 and TRBJ1-3; D call uncertain. The CDR3 sequence is 13 residues long. V was pared by 7 bases and J by 2 bases, with 9 bases between. Per the germline V gene, CDR1 is MNHNS and CDR2 is SASEGT. The CDR3 region is CASTKDTGNTIYF. CDR3 DNA sequence: TGTGCCAGCACGAAAGACACTGGAAACACCATATATTTT.

The chain employs TRBV7-3 and TRBJ2-3; D is perhaps TRBD2 (6 bases). Looked up from germline, CDR1 is SGHTA and CDR2 is FQGTGA. V lost 2 bases, J lost 1 base, and 10 bases lay in between. CDR3 length: 15 amino acids. The CDR3 protein is CASSLGWRGTDTQYF. The CDR3 region has the DNA TGTGCCAGCAGCTTAGGTTGGAGGGGCACAGATACGCAGTATTTT.

The chain links TRBV19 to TRBJ2-7; TRBD1 matches at 9 bases. Germline trimming cut 1 base from V and 5 bases from J; bases unmatched to any gene: 3. Germline CDR1 is LNHDA and CDR2 is SQIVND (reference sequence). The CDR3 has 14 residues. The CDR3 coding sequence is TGTGCCAGTAGTATAGGGACAGGGGAAGACGAGCAGTACTTC. Protein sequence: CASSIGTGEDEQYF. The whole variable domain, filled in from reference TRBV19 and TRBJ2-7, reads DGGITQSPKYLFRKEGQNVTLSCEQNLNHDAMYWYRQDPGQGLRLIYYSQIVNDFQKGDIAEGYSVSREKKESFPLTVTSAQKNPTAFYLCASSIGTGEDEQYFGPGTRLTVT.

This clone was recorded a few times. The chain carries TRBV28 and TRBJ1-5, with a possible D match to TRBD1 (6 bases). Looked up from germline, CDR1 is MDHEN and CDR2 is SYDVKM. Trimming took 5 bases from V and 7 from J, leaving 15 bases between them. This CDR3 comprises 14 residues. The CDR3 nucleotides read TGTGCCAGCAGTCAACAAACAGGGAAACAGCCCCAGCATTTT. Protein: CASSQQTGKQPQHF.

In its sample, this clone was seen a few times. The V call is TRBV7-8, the J call TRBJ2-2, with TRBD2 matching over 7 bases. With V trimmed by 7 bases and J by 0 bases, 8 bases remained unmatched. CDR1 is SGHVS and CDR2 is FQNEAQ in the germline V gene. The CDR3 spans 16 residues. The CDR3 DNA reads TGTGCCAGCACCCCACGAGCGGGATCGAACACCGGGGAGCTGTTTTTT. The encoded protein is CASTPRAGSNTGELFF.

This clone was counted a few times. CDR3 amino acids: CASSNRGLSGANVLTF. The DNA for the CDR3 is TGTGCCAGTAGCAACAGGGGGTTGTCTGGGGCCAACGTCCTGACTTTC. The rearrangement links TRBV19 to TRBJ2-6; TRBD1 aligns across 8 bases. Germline V gene sequence: CDR1 LNHDA, CDR2 SQIVND (reference sequence). The V gene end was trimmed by 6 bases and the J gene end by 1 base; junction bases not matched to a gene: 5. This CDR3 region has 16 residues.

V and J are TRBV7-9 and TRBJ1-1; perhaps TRBD1 as D (6 bases). Germline-derived CDR1 and CDR2 are SEHNR and FQNEAQ (reference sequence). V lost 1 base to trimming and J lost 4 bases, with 10 bases between them. This CDR3 is 14 amino acids long. CDR3 sequence reads: CASSLEGDGTEAFF. The CDR3 DNA reads as TGTGCCAGCAGCTTAGAGGGGGATGGCACTGAAGCTTTCTTT.

The V call is TRBV19, the J call TRBJ2-3; 8 nucleotides match TRBD2. The germline CDR1 and CDR2 sequences are LNHDA and SQIVND (reference sequence). Losses at the gene ends were 0 bases for V and 0 bases for J; bases not matched to a gene: 2. The length of the CDR3 is 16 residues. The DNA of the CDR3 is TGTGCCAGTAGTATAGATACGGGGGGGAGCACAGATACGCAGTATTTT. Residues: CASSIDTGGSTDTQYF.